The 8 T cell receptor beta chains reported below all come from one sample, sequenced in a study of blood T cells in healthy people across ages. It was with a sample-barcoded 5' primer and a J-beta primer mix that a second PCR of roughly 7 to 12 cycles was run. Each CDR3 protein is one row after TCRdb ran MiXCR on the 5' RACE reads. The table lists around 670,000 distinct CDR3 sequences, approximately 30% of them singletons. Sequencing was carried out using blood. The origin of the receptors is a woman of 80 years or more in good health.

Comments on this clonotype: Germline and junction disagree at one end, which may indicate a read error. V usage is TRBV7-3 and J usage is TRBJ1-5; the D gene is possibly TRBD1 (6 bases). Germline V gene data show CDR1 as SGHTA and CDR2 as FQGTGA. There are 21 residues in the CDR3. The CDR3, as DNA: TGTGTCAGCAGCCCGGGGGTGGTGGGGGCCAACGACCTCTATAGCAATCAGCCCCAGCATTTT. Its translation is CVSSPGVVGANDLYSNQPQHF.

In its sample, this clonotype was seen once. This CDR3 fails to terminate in the conserved phenylalanine or tryptophan, so it likely reflects a read error. The V call is TRBV6-4, the J call TRBJ2-1, with D tentatively TRBD1 or TRBD2 (6 bases each). The CDR3 has 12 residues. Trimming cost V 3 bases and J 9 bases, with 9 bases left between them. The germline CDR1 and CDR2 sequences are MRHNA and SNTAGT. As DNA, the CDR3 is TGTGCCAGCAGTGAAAGGGGGGTTGAGCAGTTCTTA. It specifies CASSERGVEQFL.

This clonotype was found many times. The chain employs TRBV5-1 and TRBJ2-2, with 9 bases identical to TRBD1. Per germline, CDR1 SGHRS and CDR2 YFSETQ. V lost 1 base to trimming and J lost 4 bases; unmatched junction nucleotides: 2. The CDR3 spans 15 residues. The chain's CDR3 is CASSLRTGVTGELFF. In DNA, the CDR3 is TGCGCCAGCAGCTTGAGGACAGGGGTCACCGGGGAGCTGTTTTTT.

This clonotype showed up many times. This chain uses TRBV20-1 with TRBJ2-5; TRBD1 matches 9 bases. This CDR3 is 14 amino acids long. Looked up from germline, CDR1 is DFQATT and CDR2 is SNEGSKA (reference sequence). J lost 1 base, V lost 6 bases, and 6 bases had no gene match. CDR3 sequence: CSADRTGAQETQYF. CDR3 bases: TGCAGTGCCGACAGGACAGGGGCCCAAGAGACCCAGTACTTC.

This clonotype was observed at least ten times. The rearrangement links TRBV3-1 to TRBJ2-7; D is possibly TRBD1 (7 bases). The V and J ends lost 4 bases and 11 bases respectively, with 15 bases between them. Germline assignment: CDR1 LGHDT and CDR2 YNNKEL (reference sequence). The CDR3 loop spans 12 amino acids. Here the CDR3 reads CASSPGGSREYF. The CDR3 DNA is TGTGCCAGCAGCCCAGGGGGGTCCAGGGAGTACTTC.

Details on this clonotype: Being one base from a much bigger clone, this may be a read error. J is TRBJ1-2 and V is TRBV29-1, with 8 positions matching TRBD1. Germline V gene lookup returns CDR1 SQVTM and CDR2 ANQGSEA. V gave up 5 bases and J gave up 7 bases; unmatched junction bases: 3. The CDR3 length is 11 residues. For the CDR3, the DNA is TGCAGCGTTTGGACAGGGACTGGCTACACCTTC. Encoded protein: CSVWTGTGYTF. Drawing the rest from reference TRBV29-1 and TRBJ1-2, the complete variable domain is SAVISQKPSRDICQRGTSLTIQCQVDSQVTMMFWYRQQPGQSLTLIATANQGSEATYESGFVIDKFPISRPNLTFSTLTVSNMSPEDSSIYLCSVWTGTGYTFGSGTRLTVV.

The chain uses TRBV20-1 and TRBJ1-2; perhaps TRBD1 as D (5 bases). The CDR3 totals 14 residues. Trimming took off 2 bases at V and 7 bases at J, with 17 bases between the two ends. The germline V gene encodes CDR1 DFQATT and CDR2 SNEGSKA (reference sequence). CDR3 protein: CSARPEEGGVGYTF. CDR3 nucleotide sequence: TGCAGTGCTAGACCAGAGGAGGGAGGGGTTGGCTACACCTTC.

Written as DNA, the CDR3 is TGCAGTGCTAGAGCTCCACAGGGGGCCGGGTCAGATACGCAGTATTTT. Residues: CSARAPQGAGSDTQYF. The chain uses TRBV20-1 and TRBJ2-3; 9 bases map to TRBD1. V lost 1 base, J lost 4 bases, and 9 bases stayed unmatched. The CDR3 extends over 16 amino acids. CDR1 and CDR2 from the germline V gene are DFQATT and SNEGSKA (reference sequence).